Below, 17 T cell receptor beta chains from the same sample are listed, as sequenced in a study of cytomegalovirus exposure and HLA in healthy donors. Primers for the PCR totalled 60 Vbeta and 13 Jbeta. Here immunoSEQ multiplex PCR was the method, and the copy in TCRdb shows in-frame clones only, minus some. This table has some 220,000 clones, 77% appearing once. The sample was PBMCs. These receptors were taken from a woman aged 60 to 75 in good health and CMV-seropositive.

This clone was detected once. The J gene is TRBJ1-5, the V gene TRBV6-6; unclear D gene. Trimming cost V 6 bases and J 6 bases, with 18 bases left between them. In germline, CDR1 is MNHNY, CDR2 SVGAGI (reference sequence). CDR3 length equals 15 residues. In nucleotides, the CDR3 is TGTGCCAGCAGCAACTTTCTGGGAGGCGGTCAGCCCCAGCATTTT. It translates to CASSNFLGGGQPQHF.

The chain is built from TRBV7-8 and TRBJ2-1; 9 nucleotides align to TRBD2. Germline-derived CDR1 and CDR2 are SGHVS and FQNEAQ. Losses at the gene ends were 4 bases for V and 9 bases for J; bases not matched to a gene: 13. The CDR3 totals 16 residues. The CDR3 DNA reads as TGTGCCAGCAGCTCCGGGACGGCGGGAGGGGTCGGTGAGCAGTTCTTC. Protein product: CASSSGTAGGVGEQFF.

V and J are TRBV9 and TRBJ2-7, with D possibly being TRBD2 (6 bases). Germline CDR1 SGDLS, CDR2 YYNGEE. The germline V and J ends were trimmed by 4 bases and 4 bases, with 21 bases remaining between them. The CDR3 is 16 amino acids. CDR3 in DNA: TGTGCCAGCAGCACAAAACAGGAGACGGGGGTTTACGAGCAGTACTTC. As protein: CASSTKQETGVYEQYF.

This clone has just a few counts. The chain couples TRBV7-9 to TRBJ2-7, with a tentative D call TRBD1 (7 bases). The V end was cut by 4 bases, the J end by 5 bases, with 12 bases between. The germline CDR1 and CDR2 sequences are SEHNR and FQNEAQ (reference sequence). There are 13 residues in the CDR3. In DNA form, the CDR3 reads TGTGCCAGCAGCTACAGGGGAGGCAACGAGCAGTACTTC. As protein: CASSYRGGNEQYF.

The rearrangement links TRBV6-5 to TRBJ2-5; tentatively, D is TRBD1 (6 bases). Germline lookup yields CDR1 MNHEY and CDR2 SVGAGI. This CDR3 is built from 13 residues. Between the trimmed V and J ends, which lost 6 bases and 4 bases, there was a span of 12 bases. As DNA, the CDR3 is TGTGCCAGCAGGAGACAAGGGGGAGAGACCCAGTACTTC. Residues: CASRRQGGETQYF.

The DNA of the CDR3 is TGTGCCACCCACCGGGGGGTGAATGAAAAACTGTTTTTT. Translated: CATHRGVNEKLFF. The rearrangement uses TRBV2 and TRBJ1-4; a weak D match, TRBD1 (5 bases). The V gene lost 10 bases and the J gene lost 5 bases, with 14 bases spanning the gap. Germline values: CDR1 SNHLY, CDR2 FYNNEI. The CDR3 sequence is 13 residues long.

This clone has more than one count but fewer than ten. The chain links TRBV28 to TRBJ2-3; TRBD2 agrees at 10 bases. The germline CDR1 and CDR2 sequences are MDHEN and SYDVKM. This CDR3 is built from 14 residues. The trim removed 5 bases at V and 5 bases at J, leaving 4 bases unmatched. The CDR3 protein is CASSSGGAVDTQYF. The CDR3 DNA reads TGTGCCAGCAGTAGCGGGGGGGCTGTAGATACGCAGTATTTT.

This clone was seen at least ten times. The genes are TRBV19 and TRBJ1-2; possible D gene TRBD1, 5 bases. Germline assignment: CDR1 LNHDA and CDR2 SQIVND (reference sequence). V was pared by 10 bases and J by 1 base, with 16 bases between. The CDR3 is made up of 14 amino acids. The CDR3 DNA reads TGTGCCACCATTGACAGTTCGGGTAACTATGGCTACACCTTC. It specifies CATIDSSGNYGYTF.

V usage is TRBV5-5 and J usage is TRBJ1-2, with D possibly being TRBD1 (6 bases). CDR1 SGHKS and CDR2 YYEKEE come from the germline V gene (reference sequence). CDR3 length: 15 residues. The V end was cut by 0 bases, the J end by 7 bases, with 16 bases between. The CDR3 region has the DNA TGTGCCAGCAGCTTGGCTGGGGGCAGGGAAGGTGGCTACACCTTC. The encoded protein is CASSLAGGREGGYTF. Using reference TRBV5-5 and TRBJ1-2 for the parts outside the CDR3, the full variable domain is DAGVTQSPTHLIKTRGQQVTLRCSPISGHKSVSWYQQVLGQGPQFIFQYYEKEERGRGNFPDRFSARQFPNYSSELNVNALLLGDSALYLCASSLAGGREGGYTFGSGTRLTVV.

The chain carries TRBV6-5 and TRBJ1-2; D is undetermined. This CDR3 region has 13 residues. CDR1 is MNHEY, CDR2 SVGAGI, per germline. Trimming removed 2 bases at V and 4 bases at J, with 8 bases between. The CDR3 sequence: CASSYRLSYGYTF. The CDR3 DNA is TGTGCCAGCAGTTACCGGTTGTCCTATGGCTACACCTTC.

The chain has TRBV4-1 and TRBJ1-1; 8 bases match TRBD1. Germline lookup yields CDR1 MGHRA and CDR2 YSYEKL. Trimming removed 0 bases from V and 6 bases from J; junction bases left unmatched: 3. This CDR3 region has 14 residues. The CDR3 protein is CASSQDQGAPEAFF. The CDR3 DNA reads TGCGCCAGCAGCCAAGATCAGGGGGCCCCTGAAGCTTTCTTT.

This chain connects TRBV30 to TRBJ1-4, with TRBD1 matching 7 bases. The CDR3 totals 14 residues. Trimming cost V 4 bases and J 5 bases; bases outside gene matches: 7. CDR1 and CDR2 from the germline V gene are GTSNPN and SVGIG (reference sequence). The CDR3 loop reads CAWTTGRGNEKLFF. The CDR3 DNA follows: TGTGCCTGGACCACAGGCAGGGGGAATGAAAAACTGTTTTTT.

The chain combines TRBV7-2 with TRBJ1-2, with D perhaps matching TRBD1 (6 bases). The V gene lost 4 bases and the J gene lost 6 bases, with 15 bases spanning the gap. Germline lookup yields CDR1 SGHTA and CDR2 FQGNSA. The CDR3 consists of 14 residues. In nucleotides, the CDR3 is TGTGCCAGCAGCTCCAGGAGGCAGGGGAATGGCTACACCTTC. Translating gives CASSSRRQGNGYTF.

The chain combines TRBV6-1 with TRBJ1-1; D gene ambiguous. Per germline, CDR1 MNHNS and CDR2 SASEGT. This CDR3 comprises 11 residues. The V gene lost 11 bases and the J gene lost 0 bases, with 7 bases spanning the gap. The CDR3 nucleotides read TGTGCCTCCTACCTGAACACTGAAGCTTTCTTT. Protein: CASYLNTEAFF.

This chain uses TRBV29-1 with TRBJ1-2, with TRBD1 identical over 9 bases. This CDR3 has 13 residues. Germline assignment: CDR1 SQVTM and CDR2 ANQGSEA. Losses at the gene ends were 5 bases for V and 7 bases for J; bases not matched to a gene: 8. The CDR3: CSVPDRGEAGYTF. CDR3 DNA sequence: TGCAGCGTTCCGGACAGGGGTGAGGCTGGCTACACCTTC. Drawing the rest from reference TRBV29-1 and TRBJ1-2, the complete variable domain is SAVISQKPSRDICQRGTSLTIQCQVDSQVTMMFWYRQQPGQSLTLIATANQGSEATYESGFVIDKFPISRPNLTFSTLTVSNMSPEDSSIYLCSVPDRGEAGYTFGSGTRLTVV.

This clone came up a few times. The gene calls are TRBV7-2 and TRBJ1-2, with 12 bases fitting TRBD1. The germline CDR1 and CDR2 sequences are SGHTA and FQGNSA. The CDR3 sequence is 14 residues long. V gave up 6 bases and J gave up 8 bases; unmatched junction bases: 7. This CDR3 is CASRRGTGGFGYTF. The CDR3 DNA reads as TGTGCCAGCAGAAGGGGGACAGGGGGCTTCGGCTACACCTTC.

The chain couples TRBV4-1 to TRBJ2-7; the match to TRBD2 covers 8 bases. With 3 bases clipped from V and 2 bases from J, the junction kept 6 bases outside the gene matches. The CDR3 has 15 amino acids. The V gene's germline CDR1 is MGHRA and CDR2 YSYEKL. CDR3 sequence: CASSQSTSDTYEQYF. In DNA form, the CDR3 reads TGCGCCAGCAGCCAGTCGACTAGCGATACCTACGAGCAGTACTTC.